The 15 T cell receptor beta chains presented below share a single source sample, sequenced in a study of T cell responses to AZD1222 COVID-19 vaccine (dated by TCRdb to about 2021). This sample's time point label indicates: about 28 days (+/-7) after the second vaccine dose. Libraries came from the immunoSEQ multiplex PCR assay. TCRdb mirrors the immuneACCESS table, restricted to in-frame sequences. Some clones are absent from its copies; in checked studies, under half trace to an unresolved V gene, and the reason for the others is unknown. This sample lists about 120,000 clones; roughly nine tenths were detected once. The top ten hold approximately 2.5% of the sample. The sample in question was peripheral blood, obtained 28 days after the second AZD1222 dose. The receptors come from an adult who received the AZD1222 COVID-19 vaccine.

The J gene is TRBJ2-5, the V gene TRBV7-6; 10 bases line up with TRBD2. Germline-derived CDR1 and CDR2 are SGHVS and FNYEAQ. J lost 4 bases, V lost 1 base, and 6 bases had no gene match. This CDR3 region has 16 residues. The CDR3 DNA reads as TGTGCCAGCAGCTTAGAGGCTAGCGGGGGTAGAGAGACCCAGTACTTC. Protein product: CASSLEASGGRETQYF. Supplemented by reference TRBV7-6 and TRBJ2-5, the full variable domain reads GAGVSQSPRYKVTKRGQDVALRCDPISGHVSLYWYRQALGQGPEFLTYFNYEAQQDKSGLPNDRFSAERPEGSISTLTIQRTEQRDSAMYRCASSLEASGGRETQYFGPGTRLLVL.

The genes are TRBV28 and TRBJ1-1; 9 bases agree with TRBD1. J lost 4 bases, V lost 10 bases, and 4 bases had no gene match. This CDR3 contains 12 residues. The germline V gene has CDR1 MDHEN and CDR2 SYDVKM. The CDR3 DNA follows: TGTGCCACCGGGACAGGGTCCACTGAAGCTTTCTTT. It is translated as CATGTGSTEAFF.

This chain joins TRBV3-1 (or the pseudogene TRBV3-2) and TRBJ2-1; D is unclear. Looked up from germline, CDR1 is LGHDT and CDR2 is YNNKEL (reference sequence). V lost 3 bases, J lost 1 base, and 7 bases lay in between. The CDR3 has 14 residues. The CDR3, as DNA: TGTGCCAGCAGCCATGGGTTGTCCTACAATGAGCAGTTCTTC. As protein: CASSHGLSYNEQFF.

CDR3 amino acids: CASSSDGPSPVTEAFF. CDR3 DNA: TGTGCCAGCTCATCAGATGGGCCCTCCCCAGTTACTGAAGCTTTCTTT. V and J are TRBV18 and TRBJ1-1; D remains unclear. The CDR3 consists of 16 residues. V gave up 5 bases and J gave up 5 bases, with 21 bases separating them. Germline V gene sequence: CDR1 KGHSH, CDR2 LQKENI.

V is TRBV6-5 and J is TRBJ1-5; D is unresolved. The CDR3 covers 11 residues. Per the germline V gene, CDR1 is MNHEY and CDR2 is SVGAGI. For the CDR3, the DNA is TGTGCGGCGGCCCGTGATCAGCCCCAGCATTTT. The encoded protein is CAAARDQPQHF.

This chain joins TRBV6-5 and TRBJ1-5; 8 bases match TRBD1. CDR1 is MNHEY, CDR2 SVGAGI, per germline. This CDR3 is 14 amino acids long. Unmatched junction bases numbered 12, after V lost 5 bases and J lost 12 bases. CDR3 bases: TGTGCCAGCAGTAAAATAGGGGACAGGCTTCTCCAGCATTTT. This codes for CASSKIGDRLLQHF.

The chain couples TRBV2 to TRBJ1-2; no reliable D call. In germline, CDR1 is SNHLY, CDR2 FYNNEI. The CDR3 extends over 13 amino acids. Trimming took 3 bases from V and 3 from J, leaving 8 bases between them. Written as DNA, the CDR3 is TGTGCCAGCAGTGACAGGTTAGACTATGGCTACACCTTC. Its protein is CASSDRLDYGYTF.

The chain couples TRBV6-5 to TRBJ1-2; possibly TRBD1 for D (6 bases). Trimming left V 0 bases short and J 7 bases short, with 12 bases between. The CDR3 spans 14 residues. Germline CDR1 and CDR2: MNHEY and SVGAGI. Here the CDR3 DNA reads TGTGCCAGCAGTTACTCGATTTCAGGGGTTGGCTACACCTTC. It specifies CASSYSISGVGYTF.

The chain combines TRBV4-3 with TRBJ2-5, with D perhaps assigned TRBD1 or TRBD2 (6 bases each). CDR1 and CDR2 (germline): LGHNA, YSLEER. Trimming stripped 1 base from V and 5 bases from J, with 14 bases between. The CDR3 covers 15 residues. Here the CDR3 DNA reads TGCGCCAGCAGCCAAGTTTGGGGGGCGCGTGAGACCCAGTACTTC. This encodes CASSQVWGARETQYF.

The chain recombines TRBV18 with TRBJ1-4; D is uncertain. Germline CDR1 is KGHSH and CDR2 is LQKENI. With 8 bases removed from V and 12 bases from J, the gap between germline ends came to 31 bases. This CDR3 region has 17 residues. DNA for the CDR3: TGTGCCAGCCAGCTTTCGAATTCCCGGGCGGTCGCGGAGGAACTGTTTTTT. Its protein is CASQLSNSRAVAEELFF.

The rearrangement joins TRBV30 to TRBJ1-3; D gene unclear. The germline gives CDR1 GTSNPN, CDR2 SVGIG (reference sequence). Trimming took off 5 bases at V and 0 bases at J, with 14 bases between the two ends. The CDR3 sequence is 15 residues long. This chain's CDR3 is CAWSIGLPSGNTIYF. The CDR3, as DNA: TGTGCCTGGTCTATAGGCTTACCCTCTGGAAACACCATATATTTT. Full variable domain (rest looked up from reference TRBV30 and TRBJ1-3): SQTIHQWPATLVQPVGSPLSLECTVEGTSNPNLYWYRQAAGRGLQLLFYSVGIGQISSEVPQNLSASRPQDRQFILSSKKLLLSDSGFYLCAWSIGLPSGNTIYFGEGSWLTVV.

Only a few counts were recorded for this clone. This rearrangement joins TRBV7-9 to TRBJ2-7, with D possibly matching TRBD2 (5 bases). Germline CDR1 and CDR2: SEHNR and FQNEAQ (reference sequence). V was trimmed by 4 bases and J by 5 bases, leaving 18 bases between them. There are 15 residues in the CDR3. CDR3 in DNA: TGTGCCAGCAGCTATACGGGATATAGTCCCCACGAGCAGTACTTC. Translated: CASSYTGYSPHEQYF.

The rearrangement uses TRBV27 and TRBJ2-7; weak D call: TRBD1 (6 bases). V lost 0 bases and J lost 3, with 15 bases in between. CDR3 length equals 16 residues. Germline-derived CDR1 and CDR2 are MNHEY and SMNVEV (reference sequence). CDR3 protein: CASSLSGGTGFYEQYF. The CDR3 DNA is TGTGCCAGCAGTTTATCCGGAGGAACAGGGTTCTACGAGCAGTACTTC.

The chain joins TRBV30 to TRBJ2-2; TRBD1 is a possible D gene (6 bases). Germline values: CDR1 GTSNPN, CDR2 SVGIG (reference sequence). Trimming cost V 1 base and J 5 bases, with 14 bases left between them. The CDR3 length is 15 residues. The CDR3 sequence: CAWSGFRGYTGELFF. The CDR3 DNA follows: TGTGCCTGGAGTGGGTTTAGGGGGTATACCGGGGAGCTGTTTTTT.

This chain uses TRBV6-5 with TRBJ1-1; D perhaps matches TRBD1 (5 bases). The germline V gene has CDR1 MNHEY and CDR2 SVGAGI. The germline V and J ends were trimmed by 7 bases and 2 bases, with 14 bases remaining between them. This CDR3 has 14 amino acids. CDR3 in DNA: TGTGCCAGCACCAAACCCGGGGGTAACACTGAAGCTTTCTTT. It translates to CASTKPGGNTEAFF.